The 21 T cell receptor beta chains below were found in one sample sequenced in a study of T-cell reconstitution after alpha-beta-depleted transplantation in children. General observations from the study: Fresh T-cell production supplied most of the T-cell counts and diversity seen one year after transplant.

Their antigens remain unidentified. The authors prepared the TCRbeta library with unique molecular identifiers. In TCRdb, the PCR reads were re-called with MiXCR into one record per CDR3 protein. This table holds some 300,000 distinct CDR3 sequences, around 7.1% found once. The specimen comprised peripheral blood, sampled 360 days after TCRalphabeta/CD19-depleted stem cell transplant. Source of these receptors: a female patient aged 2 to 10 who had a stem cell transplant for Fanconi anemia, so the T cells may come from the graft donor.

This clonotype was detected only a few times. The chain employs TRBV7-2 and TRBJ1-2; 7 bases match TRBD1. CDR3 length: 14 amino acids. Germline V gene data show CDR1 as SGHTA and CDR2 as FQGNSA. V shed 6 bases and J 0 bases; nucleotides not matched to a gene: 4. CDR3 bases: TGTGCCAGCAGTGGGACAGTCGCTAACTATGGCTACACCTTC. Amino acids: CASSGTVANYGYTF.

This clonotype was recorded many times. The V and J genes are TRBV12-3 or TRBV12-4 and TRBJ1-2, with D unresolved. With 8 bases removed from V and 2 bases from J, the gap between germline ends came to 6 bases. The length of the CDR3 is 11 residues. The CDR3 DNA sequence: TGTGCCAGCCAGGAGAACTATGGCTACACCTTC. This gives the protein CASQENYGYTF.

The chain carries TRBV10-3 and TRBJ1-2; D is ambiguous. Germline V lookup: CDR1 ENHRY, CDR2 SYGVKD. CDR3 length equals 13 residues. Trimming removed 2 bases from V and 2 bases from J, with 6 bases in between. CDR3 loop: CAISETLNYGYTF. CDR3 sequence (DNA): TGTGCCATCAGTGAGACCCTCAACTATGGCTACACCTTC.

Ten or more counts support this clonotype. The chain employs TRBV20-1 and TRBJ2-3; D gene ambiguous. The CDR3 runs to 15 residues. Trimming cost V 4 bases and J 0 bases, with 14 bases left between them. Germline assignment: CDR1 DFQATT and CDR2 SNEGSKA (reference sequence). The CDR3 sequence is CSATHYRTSTDTQYF. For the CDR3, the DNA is TGCAGTGCTACTCATTACAGAACTAGCACAGATACGCAGTATTTT.

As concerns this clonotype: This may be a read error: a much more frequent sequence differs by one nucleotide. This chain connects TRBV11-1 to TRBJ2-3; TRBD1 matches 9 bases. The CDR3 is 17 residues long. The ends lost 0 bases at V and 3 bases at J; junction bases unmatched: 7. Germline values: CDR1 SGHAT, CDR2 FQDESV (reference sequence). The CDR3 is CASSLAMDRGRTDTQYF. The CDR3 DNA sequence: TGTGCCAGCAGCTTAGCCATGGACAGGGGCAGGACAGATACGCAGTATTTT.

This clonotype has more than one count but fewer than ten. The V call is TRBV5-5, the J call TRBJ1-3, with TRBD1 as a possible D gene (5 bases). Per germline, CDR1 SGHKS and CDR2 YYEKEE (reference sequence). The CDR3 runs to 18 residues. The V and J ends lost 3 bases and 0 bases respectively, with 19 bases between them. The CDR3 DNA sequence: TGTGCCAGCAGCTCTACGTTTCCGGGACGGGGCTCTGGAAACACCATATATTTT. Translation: CASSSTFPGRGSGNTIYF. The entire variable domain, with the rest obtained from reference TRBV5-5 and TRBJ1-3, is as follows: DAGVTQSPTHLIKTRGQQVTLRCSPISGHKSVSWYQQVLGQGPQFIFQYYEKEERGRGNFPDRFSARQFPNYSSELNVNALLLGDSALYLCASSSTFPGRGSGNTIYFGEGSWLTVV.

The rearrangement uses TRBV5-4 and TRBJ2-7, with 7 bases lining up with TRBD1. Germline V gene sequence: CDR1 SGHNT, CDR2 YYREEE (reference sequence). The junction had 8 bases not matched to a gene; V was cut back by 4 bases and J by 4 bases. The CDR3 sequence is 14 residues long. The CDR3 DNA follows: TGTGCCAGCAGCCATTGGGGACAGAGATACGAGCAGTACTTC. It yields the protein CASSHWGQRYEQYF.

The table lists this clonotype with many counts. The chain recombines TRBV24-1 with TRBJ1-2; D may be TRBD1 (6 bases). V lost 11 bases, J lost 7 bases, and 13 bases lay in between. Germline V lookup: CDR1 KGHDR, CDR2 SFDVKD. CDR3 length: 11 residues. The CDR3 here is CASRGEGGYTF. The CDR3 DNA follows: TGTGCCAGCAGGGGCGAGGGTGGCTACACCTTC.

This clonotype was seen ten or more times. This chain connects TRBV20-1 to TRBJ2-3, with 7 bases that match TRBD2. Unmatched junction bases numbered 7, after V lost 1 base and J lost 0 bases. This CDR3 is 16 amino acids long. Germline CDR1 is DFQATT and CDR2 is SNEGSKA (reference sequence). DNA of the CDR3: TGCAGTGCTAGAGCAAGCGGGACGTTTAGCACAGATACGCAGTATTTT. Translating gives CSARASGTFSTDTQYF.

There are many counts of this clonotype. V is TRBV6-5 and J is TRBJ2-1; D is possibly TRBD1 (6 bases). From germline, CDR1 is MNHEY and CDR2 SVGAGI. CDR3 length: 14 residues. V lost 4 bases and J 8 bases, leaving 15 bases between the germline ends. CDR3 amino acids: CASSSTGWGDEQFF. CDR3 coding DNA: TGTGCCAGCAGTTCCACAGGGTGGGGCGATGAGCAGTTCTTC.

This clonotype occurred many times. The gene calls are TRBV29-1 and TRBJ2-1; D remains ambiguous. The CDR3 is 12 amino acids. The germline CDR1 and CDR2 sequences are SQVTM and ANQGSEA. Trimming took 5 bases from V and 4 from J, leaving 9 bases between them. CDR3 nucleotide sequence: TGCAGCGTTTTCAGCCTATACAATGAGCAGTTCTTC. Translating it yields CSVFSLYNEQFF.

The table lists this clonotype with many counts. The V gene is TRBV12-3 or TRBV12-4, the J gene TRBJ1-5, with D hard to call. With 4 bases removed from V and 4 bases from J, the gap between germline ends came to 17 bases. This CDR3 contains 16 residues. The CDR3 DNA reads TGTGCCAGCAGTTCTTCCCCCGCGGGCGGGAATCAGCCCCAGCATTTT. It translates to CASSSSPAGGNQPQHF.

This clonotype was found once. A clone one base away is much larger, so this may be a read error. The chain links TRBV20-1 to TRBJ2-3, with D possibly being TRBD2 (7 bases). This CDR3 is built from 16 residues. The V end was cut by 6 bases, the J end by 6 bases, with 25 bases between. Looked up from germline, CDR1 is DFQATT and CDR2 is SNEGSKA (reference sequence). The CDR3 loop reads CSASGGRQGRVDTQYF. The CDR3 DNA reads TGCAGTGCATCGGGTGGGAGGCAGGGGAGGGTTGATACGCAGTATTTT.

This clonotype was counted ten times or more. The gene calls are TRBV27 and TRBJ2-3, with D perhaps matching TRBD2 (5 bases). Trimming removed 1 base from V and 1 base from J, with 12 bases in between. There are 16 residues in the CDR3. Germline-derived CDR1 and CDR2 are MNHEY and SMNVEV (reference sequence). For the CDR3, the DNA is TGTGCCAGCAGTTTATTATCGACCGGGGGCACAGATACGCAGTATTTT. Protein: CASSLLSTGGTDTQYF.

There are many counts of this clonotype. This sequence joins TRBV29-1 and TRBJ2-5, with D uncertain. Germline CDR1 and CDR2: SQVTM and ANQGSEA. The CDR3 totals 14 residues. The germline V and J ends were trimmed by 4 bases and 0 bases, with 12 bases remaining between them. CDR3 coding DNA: TGCAGCGTTGTTCGGCGGCAGAACCAAGAGACCCAGTACTTC. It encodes CSVVRRQNQETQYF.

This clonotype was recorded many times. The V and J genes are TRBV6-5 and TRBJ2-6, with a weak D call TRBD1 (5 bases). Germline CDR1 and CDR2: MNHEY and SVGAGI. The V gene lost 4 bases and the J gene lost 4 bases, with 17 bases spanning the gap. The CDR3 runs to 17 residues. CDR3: CASSLVTLGAGANVLTF. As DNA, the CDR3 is TGTGCCAGCAGTTTAGTCACGTTAGGGGCAGGGGCCAACGTCCTGACTTTC.

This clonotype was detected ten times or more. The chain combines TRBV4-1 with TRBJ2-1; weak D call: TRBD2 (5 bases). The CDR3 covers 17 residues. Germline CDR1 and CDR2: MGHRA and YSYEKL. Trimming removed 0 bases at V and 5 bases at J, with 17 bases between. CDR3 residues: CASSQEWGVGTNNEQFF. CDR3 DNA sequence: TGCGCCAGCAGCCAAGAATGGGGAGTTGGAACTAACAATGAGCAGTTCTTC.

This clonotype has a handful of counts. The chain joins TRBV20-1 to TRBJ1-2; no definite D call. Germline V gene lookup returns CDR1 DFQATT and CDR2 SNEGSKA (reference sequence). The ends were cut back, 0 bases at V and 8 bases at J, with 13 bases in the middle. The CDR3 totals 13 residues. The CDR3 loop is CSAREGFTLGYTF. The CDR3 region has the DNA TGCAGTGCTAGAGAGGGTTTTACTTTAGGCTACACCTTC.

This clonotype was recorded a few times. The CDR3 reads CASSLVGSGLAGYNEQFF. CDR3 sequence (DNA): TGTGCCAGCAGCTTAGTCGGATCGGGACTAGCGGGGTACAATGAGCAGTTCTTC. The rearrangement links TRBV7-3 to TRBJ2-1, with 13 bases lining up with TRBD2. The V gene end was trimmed by 2 bases and the J gene end by 4 bases; junction bases not matched to a gene: 8. This CDR3 region has 18 residues. Germline CDR1 SGHTA, CDR2 FQGTGA.

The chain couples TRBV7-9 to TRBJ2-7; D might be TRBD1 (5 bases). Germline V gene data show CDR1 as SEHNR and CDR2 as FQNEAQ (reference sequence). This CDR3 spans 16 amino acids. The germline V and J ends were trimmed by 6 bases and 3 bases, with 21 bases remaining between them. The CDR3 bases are TGTGCCAGCAGTTCCGACAGCCCTCCCAGTTACTACGAGCAGTACTTC. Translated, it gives CASSSDSPPSYYEQYF.

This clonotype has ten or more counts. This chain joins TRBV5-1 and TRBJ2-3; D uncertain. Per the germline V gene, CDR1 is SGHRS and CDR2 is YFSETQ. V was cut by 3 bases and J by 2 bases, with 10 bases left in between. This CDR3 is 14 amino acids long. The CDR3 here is CASSYVKITDTQYF. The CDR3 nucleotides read TGCGCCAGCAGCTACGTAAAAATCACAGATACGCAGTATTTT.